This entry features one TCR beta chain sequence. The record originates from a study of blood T cell repertoires in COVID-19. Study details: There were acute and convalescent COVID-19 samples, and they came from the United States, Italy and Spain.

Using immunoSEQ multiplex PCR, the repertoire was profiled, and TCRdb retains in-frame clones only, with some absent. Altogether roughly 260,000 clones are present, around four fifths being singletons, with the ten largest covering approximately 3.8%. The CDR3 consists of 14 residues. V was shortened by 6 bases and J by 5 bases, with 14 bases between the two germline ends. CDR1 MDHEN and CDR2 SYDVKM come from the germline V gene. This clonotype was sampled from a woman between 35 and 50 years old who had been exposed to COVID-19. This chain joins TRBV28 and TRBJ2-1; no definite D call. The sample consisted of PBMCs or T cells enriched from blood (not recorded which). For the CDR3, the DNA is TGTGCCAGCAGCGGGTATTTCGGCAACAATGAGCAGTTCTTC. Protein product: CASSGYFGNNEQFF.